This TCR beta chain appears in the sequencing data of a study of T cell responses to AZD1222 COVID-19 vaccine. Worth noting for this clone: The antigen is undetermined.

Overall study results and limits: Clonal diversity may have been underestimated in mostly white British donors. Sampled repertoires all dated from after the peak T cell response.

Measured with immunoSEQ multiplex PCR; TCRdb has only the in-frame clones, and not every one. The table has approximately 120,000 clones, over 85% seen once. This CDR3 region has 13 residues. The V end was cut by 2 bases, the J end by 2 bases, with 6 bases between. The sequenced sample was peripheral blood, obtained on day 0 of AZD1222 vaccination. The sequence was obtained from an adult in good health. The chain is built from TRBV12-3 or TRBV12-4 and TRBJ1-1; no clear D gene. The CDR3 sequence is CASSLSGNTEAFF. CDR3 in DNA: TGTGCCAGCAGTTTATCGGGCAACACTGAAGCTTTCTTT.